Sequencing of this T cell receptor (beta chain) was carried out in a study of OX40 agonist ivuxolimab in advanced cancers. Study at large: Ivuxolimab is an agonistic anti-OX40 (CD134) antibody, and patients were treated with it.

Sequencing used immunoSEQ multiplex PCR; TCRdb keeps in-frame clones, though not all of them. The table has about 110,000 clones, 75% to 95% seen once; the top ten hold 0.95% to 1.5%. The length of the CDR3 is 12 residues. Germline assignment: CDR1 MNHEY and CDR2 SMNVEV (reference sequence). V dropped 6 bases and J dropped 9 bases, with 14 bases sitting between them. The TCR originated in an adult with an advanced solid tumor such as melanoma, head and neck, liver or kidney cancer. Sequences were derived from CD4+ or CD8+ T cells sorted from blood, sampled in a trial of the OX40 agonist ivuxolimab. V usage is TRBV27 and J usage is TRBJ1-1; perhaps TRBD1 as D (6 bases). CDR3 region: CASSPSRDKAFF. In DNA, the CDR3 is TGTGCCAGCAGCCCAAGCCGGGACAAAGCTTTCTTT.